This T cell receptor (beta chain) was recovered during a study of CD8+CD57+ T cells in acquired aplastic anemia. On the study more broadly: Sorted CD4+ plus CD8+ cells gave DNA averaging 3.2 ug. Study conclusions and caveats: Patients and controls had in common twenty-nine CD8+ CDR3 sequences. Between the patient and control groups, CD8+ Simpson's diversity did not differ significantly.

This clonotype has a count of ten or more. What it binds is not known. Before being chosen for sequencing, patients had shown CD8+CD57+ cell expansion by flow cytometry. The germline gives CDR1 SGHDT, CDR2 YYEEEE. The J segment lost 7 bases and the V segment lost 1 base, leaving 5 bases of the junction unmatched. CDR3 length equals 15 residues. Genomic DNA served as template for TCR beta VDJ and CDR3 profiling. TCRdb re-called the reads through MiXCR, storing one row per CDR3 protein. The table lists 150,000 to 200,000 distinct CDR3 sequences, less than 60% of them singletons. This TCR derives from a human donor with aplastic anemia. The V and J genes are TRBV5-6 and TRBJ1-4; TRBD1 agrees at 9 bases. Sequenced: sorted CD4+, CD8+, or CD8+CD57+ T cells (not recorded which) from PBMCs. CDR3 nucleotide sequence: TGTGCCAGCAGCTTGAAGGGGACAGGGAGTGAAAAACTGTTTTTT. Amino acid sequence: CASSLKGTGSEKLFF.